These T cell receptor beta chains were read from a single sample in a study of T cells in Graves' hyperthyroidism and ophthalmopathy. TCRdb redid the calling of the multiplex PCR reads with MiXCR, one entry per CDR3 protein. The table has roughly 300,000 distinct CDR3 sequences, around a quarter seen once. The sample consisted of blood. These receptors were obtained from a man aged 40-50 years with Graves' hyperthyroidism that later progressed to Graves' ophthalmopathy. Both conserved end residues are part of each CDR3. A D gene is named only where the DNA matches it firmly. Part of the rows lack a size; the others show once, few, many or a class for expanded clones.

J gene,clone size,D gene,V gene,CDR3 protein,CDR3 DNA
TRBJ2-2,many,.,TRBV7-2,CASSFSLPGDYSNTGELFF,TGTGCCAGCAGCTTCTCCCTCCCGGGAGACTATTCGAACACCGGGGAGCTGTTTTTT
TRBJ2-5,many,TRBD2,TRBV7-8,CASSHGLAGQETQYF,TGTGCCAGCAGCCATGGACTAGCGGGCCAAGAGACCCAGTACTTC
TRBJ1-1,many,.,TRBV3-1,CASSHSPLGTEAFF,TGTGCCAGCAGCCACTCTCCGCTTGGCACTGAAGCTTTCTTT
TRBJ2-7,many,TRBD2,TRBV7-2,CASSPTSGASYEQYF,TGTGCCAGCAGCCCCACTAGCGGGGCCTCCTACGAGCAGTACTTC
TRBJ1-1,many,.,TRBV12-3/TRBV12-4,CASSLIGNTEAFF,TGTGCCAGCAGTTTAATAGGCAACACTGAAGCTTTCTTT
TRBJ2-2,.,TRBD2,TRBV6-5,CASSYSGIKYTGELFF,TGTGCCAGCAGTTATAGCGGGATTAAATACACCGGGGAGCTGTTTTTT
TRBJ2-7,.,TRBD2,TRBV7-2,CASRRRSGTGHEQYF,TGTGCCAGCAGACGCCGTAGCGGGACGGGCCACGAGCAGTACTTC
TRBJ2-2,many,.,TRBV20-1,CSASPSGNTGELFF,TGCAGTGCTAGCCCCAGCGGGAACACCGGGGAGCTGTTTTTT
TRBJ1-2,.,.,TRBV27,CASSFKGRPHVLISGYTF,TGTGCCAGCAGTTTCAAGGGACGGCCCCACGTCCTAATAAGTGGCTACACCTTC
TRBJ2-7,.,.,TRBV12-3/TRBV12-4,CASSLVGGETYEQYF,TGTGCCAGCAGTTTAGTCGGGGGTGAGACCTACGAGCAGTACTTC
TRBJ1-1,many,TRBD1,TRBV20-1,CSARVRDRKAFF,TGCAGTGCTAGAGTCCGGGACAGGAAAGCTTTCTTT
TRBJ2-5,many,TRBD2,TRBV2,CASSRTWTSGKETQYF,TGTGCCAGCAGTAGGACCTGGACTAGCGGGAAAGAGACCCAGTACTTC
TRBJ1-1,many,.,TRBV29-1,CSAKEGIWVTNTEAFF,TGCAGCGCCAAAGAAGGTATCTGGGTCACAAACACTGAAGCTTTCTTT
TRBJ1-2,many,.,TRBV6-1,CASTRGESNYGYTF,TGTGCCAGCACCAGGGGCGAATCGAACTATGGCTACACCTTC